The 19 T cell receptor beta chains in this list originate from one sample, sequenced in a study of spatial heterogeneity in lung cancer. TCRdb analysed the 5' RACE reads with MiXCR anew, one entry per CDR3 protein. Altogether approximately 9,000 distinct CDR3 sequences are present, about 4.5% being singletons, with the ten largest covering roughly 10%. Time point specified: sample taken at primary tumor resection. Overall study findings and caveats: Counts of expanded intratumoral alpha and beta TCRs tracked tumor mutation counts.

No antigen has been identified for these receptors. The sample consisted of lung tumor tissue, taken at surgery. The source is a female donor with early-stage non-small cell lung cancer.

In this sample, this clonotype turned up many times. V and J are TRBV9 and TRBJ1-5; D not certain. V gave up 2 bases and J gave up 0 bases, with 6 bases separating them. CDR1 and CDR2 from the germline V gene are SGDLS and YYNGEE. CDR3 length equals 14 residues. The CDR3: CASSVGHSNQPQHF. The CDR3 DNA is TGTGCCAGCAGCGTCGGGCATAGCAATCAGCCCCAGCATTTT.

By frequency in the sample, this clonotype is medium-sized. CDR3 residues: CASSLHNTGELFF. The CDR3 nucleotides read TGTGCCAGCAGCCTACACAACACCGGGGAGCTGTTTTTT. The V gene is TRBV12-3 or TRBV12-4, the J gene TRBJ2-2; D gene unclear. The CDR3 is 13 amino acids. The ends were cut back, 6 bases at V and 2 bases at J, with 7 bases in the middle.

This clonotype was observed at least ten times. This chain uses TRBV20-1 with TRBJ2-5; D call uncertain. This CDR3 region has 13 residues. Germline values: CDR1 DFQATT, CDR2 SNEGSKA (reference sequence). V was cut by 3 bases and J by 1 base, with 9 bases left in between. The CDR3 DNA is TGCAGTGCTAGCTTTCAGCTCCAAGAGACCCAGTACTTC. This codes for CSASFQLQETQYF.

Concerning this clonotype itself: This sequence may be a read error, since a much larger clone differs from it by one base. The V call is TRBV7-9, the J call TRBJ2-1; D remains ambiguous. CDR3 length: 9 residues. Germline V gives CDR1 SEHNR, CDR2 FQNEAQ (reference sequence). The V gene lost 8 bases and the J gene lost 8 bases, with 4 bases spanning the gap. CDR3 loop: CASSHEQFF. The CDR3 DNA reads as TGTGCCAGCTCCCATGAGCAGTTCTTC.

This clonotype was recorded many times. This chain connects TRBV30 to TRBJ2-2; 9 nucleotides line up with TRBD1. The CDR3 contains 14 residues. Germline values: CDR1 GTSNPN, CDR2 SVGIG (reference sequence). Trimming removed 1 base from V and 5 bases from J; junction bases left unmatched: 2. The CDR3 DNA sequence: TGTGCCTGGAGTGGGACAGGGGATACCGGGGAGCTGTTTTTT. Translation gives CAWSGTGDTGELFF.

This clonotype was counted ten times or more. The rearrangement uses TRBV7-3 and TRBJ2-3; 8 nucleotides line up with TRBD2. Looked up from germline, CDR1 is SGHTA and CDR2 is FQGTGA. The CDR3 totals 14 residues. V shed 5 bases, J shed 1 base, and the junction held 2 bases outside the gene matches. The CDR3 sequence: CASSKLAGTDTQYF. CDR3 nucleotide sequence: TGTGCCAGCAGCAAACTAGCGGGCACAGATACGCAGTATTTT.

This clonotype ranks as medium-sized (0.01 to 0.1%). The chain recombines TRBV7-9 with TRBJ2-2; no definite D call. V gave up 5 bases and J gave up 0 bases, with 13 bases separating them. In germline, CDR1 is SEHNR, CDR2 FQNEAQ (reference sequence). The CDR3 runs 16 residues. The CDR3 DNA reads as TGTGCCAGCAGCGAAAGGGAAGCCGCGAACACCGGGGAGCTGTTTTTT. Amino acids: CASSEREAANTGELFF.

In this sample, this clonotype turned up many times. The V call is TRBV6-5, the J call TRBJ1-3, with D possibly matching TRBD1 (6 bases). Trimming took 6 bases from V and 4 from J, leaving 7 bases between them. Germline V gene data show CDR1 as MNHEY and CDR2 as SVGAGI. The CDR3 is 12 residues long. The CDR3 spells CASRQGGNTIYF. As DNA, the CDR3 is TGTGCCAGCAGGCAGGGGGGAAACACCATATATTTT.

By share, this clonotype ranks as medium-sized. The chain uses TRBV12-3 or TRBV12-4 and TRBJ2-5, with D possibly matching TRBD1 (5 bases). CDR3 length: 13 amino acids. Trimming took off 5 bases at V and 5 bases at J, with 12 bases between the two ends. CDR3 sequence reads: CASSTSGYETQYF. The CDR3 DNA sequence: TGTGCCAGCAGTACATCAGGGTATGAGACCCAGTACTTC.

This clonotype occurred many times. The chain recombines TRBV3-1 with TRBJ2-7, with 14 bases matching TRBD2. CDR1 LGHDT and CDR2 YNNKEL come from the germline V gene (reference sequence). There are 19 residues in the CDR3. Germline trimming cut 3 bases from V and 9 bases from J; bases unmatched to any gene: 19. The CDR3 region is CASSHTSPNFGTSGSPQYF. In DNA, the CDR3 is TGTGCCAGCAGCCATACCTCACCCAACTTCGGGACTAGCGGGAGCCCGCAGTACTTC.

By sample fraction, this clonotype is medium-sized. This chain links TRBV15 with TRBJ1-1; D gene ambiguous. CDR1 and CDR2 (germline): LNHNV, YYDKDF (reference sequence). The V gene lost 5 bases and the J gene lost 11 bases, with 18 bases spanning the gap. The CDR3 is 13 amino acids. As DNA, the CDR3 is TGTGCCACCAGCCAGTGGGCGGTGAAGGAGGCTTTCTTT. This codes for CATSQWAVKEAFF.

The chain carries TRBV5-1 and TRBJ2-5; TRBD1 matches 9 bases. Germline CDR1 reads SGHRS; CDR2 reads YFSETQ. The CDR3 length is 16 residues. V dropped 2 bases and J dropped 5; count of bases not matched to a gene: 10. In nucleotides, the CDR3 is TGCGCCAGCAGCTTCGAGAACAGGGGGCGCGGGGAGACCCAGTACTTC. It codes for CASSFENRGRGETQYF.

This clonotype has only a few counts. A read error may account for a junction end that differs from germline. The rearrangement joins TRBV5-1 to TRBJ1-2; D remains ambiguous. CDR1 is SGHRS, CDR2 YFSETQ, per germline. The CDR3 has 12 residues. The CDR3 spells CASSLGLYGYNF. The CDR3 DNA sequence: TGCGCCAGCAGCTTGGGGCTGTATGGCTACAACTTC.

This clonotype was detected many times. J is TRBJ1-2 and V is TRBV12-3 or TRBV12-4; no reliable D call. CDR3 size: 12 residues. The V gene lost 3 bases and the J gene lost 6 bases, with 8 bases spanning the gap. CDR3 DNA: TGTGCCAGCAGTTTCTCCGGGAATGGCTACACCTTC. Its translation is CASSFSGNGYTF.

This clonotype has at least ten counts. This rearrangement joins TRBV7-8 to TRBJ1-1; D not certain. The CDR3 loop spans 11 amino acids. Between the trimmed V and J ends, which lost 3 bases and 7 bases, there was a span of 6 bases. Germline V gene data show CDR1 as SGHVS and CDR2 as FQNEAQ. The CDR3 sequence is CASSFGDEAFF. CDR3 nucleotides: TGTGCCAGCAGCTTCGGGGATGAAGCTTTCTTT.

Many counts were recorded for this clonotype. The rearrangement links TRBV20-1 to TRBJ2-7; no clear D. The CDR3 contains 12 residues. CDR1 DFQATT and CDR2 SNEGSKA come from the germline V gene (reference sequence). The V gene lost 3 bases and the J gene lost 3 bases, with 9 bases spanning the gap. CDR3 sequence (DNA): TGCAGTGCTAGCAGGCGCGGCTACGAGCAGTACTTC. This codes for CSASRRGYEQYF.

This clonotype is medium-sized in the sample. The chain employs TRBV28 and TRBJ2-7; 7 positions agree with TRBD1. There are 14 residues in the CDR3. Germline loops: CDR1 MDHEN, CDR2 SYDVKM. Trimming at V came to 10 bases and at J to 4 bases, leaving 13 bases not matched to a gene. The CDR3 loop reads CATVPGQSAYEQYF. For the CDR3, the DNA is TGTGCCACCGTCCCGGGACAGAGTGCGTACGAGCAGTACTTC. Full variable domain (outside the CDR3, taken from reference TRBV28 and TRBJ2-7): DVKVTQSSRYLVKRTGEKVFLECVQDMDHENMFWYRQDPGLGLRLIYFSYDVKMKEKGDIPEGYSVSREKKERFSLILESASTNQTSMYLCATVPGQSAYEQYFGPGTRLTVT.

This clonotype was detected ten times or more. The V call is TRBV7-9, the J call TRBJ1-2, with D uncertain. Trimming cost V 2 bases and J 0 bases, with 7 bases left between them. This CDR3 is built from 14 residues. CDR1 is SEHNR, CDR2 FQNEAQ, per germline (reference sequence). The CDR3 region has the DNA TGTGCCAGCAGCTTATACGGTGCTAACTATGGCTACACCTTC. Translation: CASSLYGANYGYTF.

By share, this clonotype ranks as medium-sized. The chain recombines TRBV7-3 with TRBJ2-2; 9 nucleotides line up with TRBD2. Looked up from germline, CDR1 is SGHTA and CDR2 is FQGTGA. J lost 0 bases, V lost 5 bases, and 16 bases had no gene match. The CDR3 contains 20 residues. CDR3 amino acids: CASSLLRLERGASNTGELFF. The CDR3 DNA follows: TGTGCCAGCAGCCTTTTGCGCTTGGAGCGGGGGGCCTCGAACACCGGGGAGCTGTTTTTT.